This T cell receptor (beta chain) was captured by sequencing in a study of OX40 agonist ivuxolimab in advanced cancers. Study-level information: Partial responses occurred in Three dose-escalation patients, one with hepatocellular carcinoma and two with cutaneous melanoma. Broader study findings: At 0.1 to 3.0 mg/kg, CD4+ and CD8+ blood T cells expanded clonally by week 6. Some nonresponders likewise displayed low normalized T-cell clonal expansion. Relative to CD4+, CD8+ T cells held more expanded clones on average.

V lost 3 bases and J 7 bases, leaving 7 bases between the germline ends. This CDR3 comprises 12 residues. Per germline, CDR1 MDHEN and CDR2 SYDVKM. The protocol was immunoSEQ multiplex PCR, while the TCRdb copy is restricted to in-frame clones and leaves out a portion. The sample records about 51,000 clones, about nine tenths being singletons. Concerning this clone itself: Its antigen remains unidentified.

The receptor's source is an adult with an advanced solid tumor such as melanoma, head and neck, liver or kidney cancer. V and J are TRBV28 and TRBJ2-1; D is unclear. The specimen was CD4+ or CD8+ T cells sorted from blood, collected in a trial of the OX40 agonist ivuxolimab. CDR3 coding DNA: TGTGCCAGCAGTTTCCCACCTAATGAGCAGTTCTTC. Translating it yields CASSFPPNEQFF.